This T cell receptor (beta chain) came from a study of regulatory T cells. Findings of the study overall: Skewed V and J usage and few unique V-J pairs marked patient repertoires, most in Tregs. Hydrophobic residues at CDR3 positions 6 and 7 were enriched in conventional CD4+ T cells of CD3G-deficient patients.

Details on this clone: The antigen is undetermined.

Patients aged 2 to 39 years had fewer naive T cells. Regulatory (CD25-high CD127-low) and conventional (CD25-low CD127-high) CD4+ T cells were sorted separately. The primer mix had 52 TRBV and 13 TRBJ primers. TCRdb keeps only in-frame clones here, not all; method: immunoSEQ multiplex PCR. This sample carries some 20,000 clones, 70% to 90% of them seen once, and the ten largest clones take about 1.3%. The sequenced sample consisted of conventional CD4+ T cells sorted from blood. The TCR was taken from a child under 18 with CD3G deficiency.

The CDR3 sequence: CASSLDGPYEQYF. CDR3 nucleotide sequence: TGTGCCAGCAGCTTAGATGGACCCTACGAGCAGTACTTC. V and J are TRBV7-9 and TRBJ2-5; D is undetermined. With the DNA end fitting TRBJ2-7 better, the J assignment may be wrong. CDR1 SEHNR and CDR2 FQNEAQ come from the germline V gene (reference sequence). The CDR3 length is 13 residues.